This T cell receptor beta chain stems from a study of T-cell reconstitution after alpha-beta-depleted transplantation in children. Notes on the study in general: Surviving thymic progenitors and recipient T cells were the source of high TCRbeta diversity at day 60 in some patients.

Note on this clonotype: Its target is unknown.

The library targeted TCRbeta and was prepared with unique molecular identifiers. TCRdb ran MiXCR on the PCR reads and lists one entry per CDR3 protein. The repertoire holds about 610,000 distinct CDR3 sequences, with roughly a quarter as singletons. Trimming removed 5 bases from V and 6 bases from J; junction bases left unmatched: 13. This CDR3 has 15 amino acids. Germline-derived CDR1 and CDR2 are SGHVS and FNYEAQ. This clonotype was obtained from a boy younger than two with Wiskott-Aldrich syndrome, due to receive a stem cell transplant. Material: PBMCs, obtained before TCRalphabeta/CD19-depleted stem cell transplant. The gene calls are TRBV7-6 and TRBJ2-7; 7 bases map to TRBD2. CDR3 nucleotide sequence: TGTGCCAGCAGCCTCACTAGCGTCGCGCCCGGCGAGCAGTACTTC. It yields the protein CASSLTSVAPGEQYF. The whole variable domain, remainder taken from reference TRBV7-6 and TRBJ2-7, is GAGVSQSPRYKVTKRGQDVALRCDPISGHVSLYWYRQALGQGPEFLTYFNYEAQQDKSGLPNDRFSAERPEGSISTLTIQRTEQRDSAMYRCASSLTSVAPGEQYFGPGTRLTVT.